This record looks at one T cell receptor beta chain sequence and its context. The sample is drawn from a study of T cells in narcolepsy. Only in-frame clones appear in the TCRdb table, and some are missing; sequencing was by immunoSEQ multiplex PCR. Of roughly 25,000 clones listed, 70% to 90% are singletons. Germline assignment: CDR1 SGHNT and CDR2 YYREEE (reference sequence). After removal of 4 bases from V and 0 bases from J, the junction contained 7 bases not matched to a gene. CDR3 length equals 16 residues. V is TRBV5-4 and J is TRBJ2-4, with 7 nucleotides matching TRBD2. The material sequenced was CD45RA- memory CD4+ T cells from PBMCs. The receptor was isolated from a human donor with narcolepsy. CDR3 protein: CASSLSGQIAKNIQYF. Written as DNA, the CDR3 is TGTGCCAGCAGCCTTAGCGGGCAGATAGCCAAAAACATTCAGTACTTC.